One sample yielded the 12 T cell receptor beta chains listed below, sequenced in a study of CD8 T cells in ankylosing spondylitis. TCRdb analysed the 5' RACE reads with MiXCR anew, one entry per CDR3 protein. In the table there are more than 150,000 distinct CDR3 sequences, roughly 18% of which are singletons. Sequencing was carried out using blood, either unsorted or a sorted T cell fraction (not recorded which). These receptors all stem from a male donor between 5 and 35 years old with ankylosing spondylitis or in good health (not recorded which).

This clonotype was counted at least ten times. The chain is built from TRBV12-3 or TRBV12-4 and TRBJ2-4, with unresolved D. The CDR3 has 18 amino acids. With 3 bases removed from V and 0 bases from J, the gap between germline ends came to 18 bases. The CDR3 is CASSLSLGPLLAKNIQYF. CDR3 nucleotides: TGTGCCAGCAGTTTGAGTCTCGGTCCCCTTTTAGCCAAAAACATTCAGTACTTC.

V is TRBV6-2 or TRBV6-3 and J is TRBJ1-5; 8 bases line up with TRBD1. Germline-derived CDR1 and CDR2 are MNHEY and SVGEGT. V trimming: 6 bases; J trimming: 6 bases; junction bases outside the gene matches: 4. CDR3 length: 13 amino acids. The CDR3 DNA is TGTGCCAGCAGAAAGACAGGGGCTCAGCCCCAGCATTTT. It specifies CASRKTGAQPQHF.

In the case of this clonotype: A much larger clonotype is one base distant, so this may be a read error. This chain links TRBV7-9 with TRBJ1-2, with TRBD1 matching over 9 bases. Germline V gene sequence: CDR1 SEHNR, CDR2 FQNEAQ (reference sequence). CDR3 length: 13 amino acids. The V gene end was trimmed by 6 bases and the J gene end by 7 bases; junction bases not matched to a gene: 6. This CDR3 is CASRRGQGSGYTF. The CDR3 DNA sequence: TGTGCCAGCAGGAGGGGACAGGGAAGTGGCTACACCTTC.

The V and J genes are TRBV27 and TRBJ2-3, with 7 bases matching TRBD2. V lost 4 bases and J lost 1; bases outside the gene matches: 5. Per the germline V gene, CDR1 is MNHEY and CDR2 is SMNVEV (reference sequence). The CDR3 totals 15 residues. The CDR3 region is CASSSLATRTDTQYF. CDR3 nucleotide sequence: TGTGCCAGCAGTTCACTAGCGACCCGCACAGATACGCAGTATTTT.

The chain joins TRBV5-1 to TRBJ1-2; D unclear. This CDR3 has 14 residues. V lost 2 bases and J 5 bases, leaving 13 bases between the germline ends. Germline lookup yields CDR1 SGHRS and CDR2 YFSETQ. The CDR3 DNA reads as TGCGCCAGCAGCTTCGAAGGGCAACGGTATGGCTACACCTTC. Encoded protein: CASSFEGQRYGYTF.

In this sample, this clonotype turned up many times. The chain links TRBV20-1 to TRBJ2-1; D unresolved. Germline V gene data show CDR1 as DFQATT and CDR2 as SNEGSKA (reference sequence). The V end was cut by 3 bases, the J end by 12 bases, with 12 bases between. This CDR3 contains 11 residues. The CDR3 sequence is CSASVARLQFF. The CDR3 coding sequence is TGCAGTGCTAGTGTTGCGAGATTGCAGTTCTTC.

This clonotype was recorded many times. The J gene is TRBJ2-1, the V gene TRBV7-9; D ambiguous. With 0 bases removed from V and 7 bases from J, the gap between germline ends came to 10 bases. Germline V gene lookup returns CDR1 SEHNR and CDR2 FQNEAQ (reference sequence). The CDR3 loop spans 14 amino acids. The CDR3 spells CASSLALGGNEQFF. CDR3 bases: TGTGCCAGCAGCTTAGCGCTCGGTGGGAATGAGCAGTTCTTC.

This clonotype was seen repeatedly, ten times or more. This chain connects TRBV7-9 to TRBJ2-7; D gene unclear. Germline values: CDR1 SEHNR, CDR2 FQNEAQ (reference sequence). Trimming removed 4 bases at V and 0 bases at J, with 10 bases between. The CDR3 spans 14 residues. CDR3 sequence reads: CASSSSKSSYEQYV. In DNA form, the CDR3 reads TGTGCCAGCAGCTCCTCAAAAAGCTCCTACGAGCAGTACGTC.

The sample holds a few counts of this clonotype. This may be a read error, as it is one base from a much larger clone. In DNA, the CDR3 is TGTGCCAGCATGGACACCGGGGAGCTGTTTTTT. It yields the protein CASMDTGELFF. The gene calls are TRBV6-2 or TRBV6-3 and TRBJ2-2, with no clear D. The CDR3 runs 11 residues. V shed 7 bases and J shed 3 bases, with 3 bases lying between them. Germline CDR1 and CDR2: MNHEY and SVGEGT.

This clonotype came up many times. The chain combines TRBV9 with TRBJ2-1; D unclear. The CDR3 is 11 amino acids. Trimming left V 0 bases short and J 15 bases short, with 10 bases between. The germline V gene encodes CDR1 SGDLS and CDR2 YYNGEE. The CDR3: CASSVVRKLFF. The CDR3 DNA sequence: TGTGCCAGCAGCGTAGTTAGGAAACTGTTCTTC.

This clonotype was detected a few times. J is TRBJ1-1 and V is TRBV7-2; TRBD1 agrees at 7 bases. Germline lookup yields CDR1 SGHTA and CDR2 FQGNSA. Trimming at V came to 5 bases and at J to 1 base, leaving 13 bases not matched to a gene. This CDR3 contains 17 residues. CDR3 sequence reads: CASSLRLTGRSNTEAFF. In DNA form, the CDR3 reads TGTGCCAGCAGCCTTCGTTTGACAGGGCGGTCGAACACTGAAGCTTTCTTT.

This clonotype has ten or more counts. The rearrangement links TRBV7-9 to TRBJ1-3; possibly TRBD1 for D (5 bases). Per the germline V gene, CDR1 is SEHNR and CDR2 is FQNEAQ (reference sequence). V was cut by 4 bases and J by 4 bases, with 14 bases left in between. This CDR3 region has 15 residues. CDR3 sequence reads: CASSSTGTGGNTIYF. The DNA for the CDR3 is TGTGCCAGCAGCTCTACAGGAACGGGGGGAAACACCATATATTTT.